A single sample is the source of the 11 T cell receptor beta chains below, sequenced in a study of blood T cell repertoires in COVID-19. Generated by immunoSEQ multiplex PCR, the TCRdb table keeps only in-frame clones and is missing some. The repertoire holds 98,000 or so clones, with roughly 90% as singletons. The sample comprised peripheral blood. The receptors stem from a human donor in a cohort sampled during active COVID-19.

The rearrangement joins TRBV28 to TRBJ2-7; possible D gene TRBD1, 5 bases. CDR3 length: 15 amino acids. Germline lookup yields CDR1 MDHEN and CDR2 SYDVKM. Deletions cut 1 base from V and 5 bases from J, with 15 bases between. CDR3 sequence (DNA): TGTGCCAGCAGTTTATCCCCCCCAGGGTTGCACGAGCAGTACTTC. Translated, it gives CASSLSPPGLHEQYF. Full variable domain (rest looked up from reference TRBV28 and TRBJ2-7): DVKVTQSSRYLVKRTGEKVFLECVQDMDHENMFWYRQDPGLGLRLIYFSYDVKMKEKGDIPEGYSVSREKKERFSLILESASTNQTSMYLCASSLSPPGLHEQYFGPGTRLTVT.

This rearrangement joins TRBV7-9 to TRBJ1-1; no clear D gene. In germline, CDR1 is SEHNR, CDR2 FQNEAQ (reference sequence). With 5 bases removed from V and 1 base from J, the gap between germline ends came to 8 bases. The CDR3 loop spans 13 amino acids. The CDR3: CASSPTENTEAFF. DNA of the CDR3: TGTGCCAGCAGCCCTACTGAGAACACTGAAGCTTTCTTT.

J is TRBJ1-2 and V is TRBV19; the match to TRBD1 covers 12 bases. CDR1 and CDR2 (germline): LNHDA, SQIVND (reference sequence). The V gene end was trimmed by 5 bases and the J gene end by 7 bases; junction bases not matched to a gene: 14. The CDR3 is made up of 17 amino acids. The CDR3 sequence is CASSSLPGQGAMVGYTF. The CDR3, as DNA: TGTGCCAGTAGTTCCTTACCGGGACAGGGGGCGATGGTTGGCTACACCTTC. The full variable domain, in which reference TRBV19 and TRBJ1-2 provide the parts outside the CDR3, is DGGITQSPKYLFRKEGQNVTLSCEQNLNHDAMYWYRQDPGQGLRLIYYSQIVNDFQKGDIAEGYSVSREKKESFPLTVTSAQKNPTAFYLCASSSLPGQGAMVGYTFGSGTRLTVV.

The CDR3 spells CASTLGTGVTEAFF. The CDR3 DNA follows: TGTGCCAGCACCCTGGGAACGGGGGTCACTGAAGCTTTCTTT. V is TRBV7-6 and J is TRBJ1-1; D perhaps matches TRBD1 (5 bases). The V and J ends lost 7 bases and 4 bases respectively, with 16 bases between them. CDR3 length: 14 residues. Per germline, CDR1 SGHVS and CDR2 FNYEAQ.

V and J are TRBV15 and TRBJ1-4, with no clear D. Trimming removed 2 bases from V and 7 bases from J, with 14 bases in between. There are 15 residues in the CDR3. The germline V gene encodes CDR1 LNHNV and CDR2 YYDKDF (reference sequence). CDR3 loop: CATSRPPEASEKLFF. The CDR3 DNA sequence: TGTGCCACCAGCAGACCACCTGAGGCGAGTGAAAAACTGTTTTTT.

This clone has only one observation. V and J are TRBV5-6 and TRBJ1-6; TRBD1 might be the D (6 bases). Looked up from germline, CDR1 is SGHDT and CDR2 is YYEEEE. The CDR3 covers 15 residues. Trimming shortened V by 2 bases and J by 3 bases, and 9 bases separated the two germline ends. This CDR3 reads CASSLRQDYNSPLHF. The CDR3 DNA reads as TGTGCCAGCAGCTTACGACAGGACTATAATTCACCCCTCCACTTT.

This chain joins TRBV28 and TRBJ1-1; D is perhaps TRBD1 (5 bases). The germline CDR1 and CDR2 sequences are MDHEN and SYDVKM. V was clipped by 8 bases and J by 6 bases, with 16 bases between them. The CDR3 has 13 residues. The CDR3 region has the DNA TGTGCCAGCCCAGGGCCCAGGCTAGCTGAAGCTTTCTTT. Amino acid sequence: CASPGPRLAEAFF.

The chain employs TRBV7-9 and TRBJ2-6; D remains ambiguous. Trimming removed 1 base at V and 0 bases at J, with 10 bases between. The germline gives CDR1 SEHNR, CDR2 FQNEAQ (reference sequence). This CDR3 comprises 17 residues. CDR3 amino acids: CASSLDLTSSGANVLTF. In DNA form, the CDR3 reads TGTGCCAGCAGCTTAGATCTGACAAGCTCTGGGGCCAACGTCCTGACTTTC.

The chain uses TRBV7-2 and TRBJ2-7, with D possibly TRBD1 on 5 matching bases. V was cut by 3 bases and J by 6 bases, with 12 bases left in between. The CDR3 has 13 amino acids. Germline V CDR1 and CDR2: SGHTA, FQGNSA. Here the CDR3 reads CASSLGRVREQYF. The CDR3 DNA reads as TGTGCCAGCAGCTTGGGCAGGGTCCGCGAGCAGTACTTC.

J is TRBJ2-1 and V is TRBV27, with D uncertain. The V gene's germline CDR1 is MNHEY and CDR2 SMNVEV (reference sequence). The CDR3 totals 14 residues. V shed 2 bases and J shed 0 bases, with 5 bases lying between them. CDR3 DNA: TGTGCCAGCAGTTTAGGTAGCTCCTACAATGAGCAGTTCTTC. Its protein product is CASSLGSSYNEQFF.

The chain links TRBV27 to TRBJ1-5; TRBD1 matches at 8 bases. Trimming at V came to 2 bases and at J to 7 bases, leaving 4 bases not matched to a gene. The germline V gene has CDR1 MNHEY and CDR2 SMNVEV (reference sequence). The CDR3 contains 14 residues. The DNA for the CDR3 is TGTGCCAGCAGTTTAGACAGGGGAGGACAGCCCCAGCATTTT. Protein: CASSLDRGGQPQHF.